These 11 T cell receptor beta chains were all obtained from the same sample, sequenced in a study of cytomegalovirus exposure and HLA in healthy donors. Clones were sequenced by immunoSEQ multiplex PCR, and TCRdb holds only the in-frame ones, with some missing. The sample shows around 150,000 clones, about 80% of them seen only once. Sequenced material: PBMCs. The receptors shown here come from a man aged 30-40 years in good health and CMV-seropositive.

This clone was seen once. Written as DNA, the CDR3 is TGCGCCAGCAGCTCAGGACTAGCGGGGGGGCGGGAGCAGTTCTTC. Amino acids: CASSSGLAGGREQFF. The chain uses TRBV5-1 and TRBJ2-1; 15 bases map to TRBD2. The CDR3 has 15 amino acids. Germline CDR1 SGHRS, CDR2 YFSETQ. The J segment lost 10 bases and the V segment lost 3 bases, leaving 5 bases of the junction unmatched.

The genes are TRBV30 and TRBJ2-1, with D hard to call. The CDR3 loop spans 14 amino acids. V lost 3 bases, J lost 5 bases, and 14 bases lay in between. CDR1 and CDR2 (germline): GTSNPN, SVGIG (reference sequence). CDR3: CAWREERWDNEQFF. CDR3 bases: TGTGCCTGGAGAGAGGAGAGATGGGACAATGAGCAGTTCTTC.

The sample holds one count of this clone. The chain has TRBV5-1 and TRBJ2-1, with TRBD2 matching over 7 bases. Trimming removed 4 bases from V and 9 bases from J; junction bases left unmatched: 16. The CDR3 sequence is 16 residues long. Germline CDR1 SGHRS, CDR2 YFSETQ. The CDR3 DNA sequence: TGCGCCAGCAGCGCCCAGCCAGGCTCTAGCGGATTTGAGCAGTTCTTC. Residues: CASSAQPGSSGFEQFF.

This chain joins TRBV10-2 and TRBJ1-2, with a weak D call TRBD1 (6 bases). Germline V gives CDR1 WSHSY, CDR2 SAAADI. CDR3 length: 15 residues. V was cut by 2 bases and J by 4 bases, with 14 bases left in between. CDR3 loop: CASSEPPTGAYGYTF. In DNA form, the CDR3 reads TGCGCCAGCAGTGAGCCCCCGACAGGAGCCTATGGCTACACCTTC.

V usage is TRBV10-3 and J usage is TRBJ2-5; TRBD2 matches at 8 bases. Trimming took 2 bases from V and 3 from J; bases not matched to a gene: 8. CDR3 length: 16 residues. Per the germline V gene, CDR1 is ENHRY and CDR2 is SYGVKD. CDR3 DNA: TGTGCCATCAGTGAGACAAGGCTAGCGGGTAAAGAGACCCAGTACTTC. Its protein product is CAISETRLAGKETQYF.

This chain's CDR3 is CASSGGTSRYNEQFF. CDR3 coding DNA: TGTGCCAGCAGCGGCGGGACTTCCCGTTACAATGAGCAGTTCTTC. This chain connects TRBV6-5 to TRBJ2-1, with a possible D match to TRBD2 (6 bases). The V end lost 6 bases, the J end lost 4 bases, and 16 bases lay between the germline ends. The CDR3 is made up of 15 amino acids. Looked up from germline, CDR1 is MNHEY and CDR2 is SVGAGI.

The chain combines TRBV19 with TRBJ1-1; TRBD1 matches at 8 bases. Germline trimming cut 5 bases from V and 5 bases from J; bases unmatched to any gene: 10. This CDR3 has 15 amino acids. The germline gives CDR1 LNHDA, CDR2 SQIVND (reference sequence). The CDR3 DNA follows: TGTGCCAGTAGTGAACAGGGGGTAGGTGCGACTGAAGCTTTCTTT. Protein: CASSEQGVGATEAFF.

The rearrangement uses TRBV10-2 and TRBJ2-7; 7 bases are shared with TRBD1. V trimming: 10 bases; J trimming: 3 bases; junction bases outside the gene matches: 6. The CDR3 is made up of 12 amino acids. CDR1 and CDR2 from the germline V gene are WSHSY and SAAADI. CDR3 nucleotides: TGCGCCACCGAGGACAGGCACTACGAGCAGTACTTC. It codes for CATEDRHYEQYF.

The CDR3 sequence is CASSTPLRLVTGELFF. The CDR3, as DNA: TGTGCCAGTAGTACTCCTTTGAGACTAGTAACCGGGGAGCTGTTTTTT. The chain couples TRBV19 to TRBJ2-2; possible D gene TRBD2, 6 bases. Germline V gene sequence: CDR1 LNHDA, CDR2 SQIVND (reference sequence). The CDR3 sequence is 16 residues long. The V end was cut by 4 bases, the J end by 5 bases, with 17 bases between.

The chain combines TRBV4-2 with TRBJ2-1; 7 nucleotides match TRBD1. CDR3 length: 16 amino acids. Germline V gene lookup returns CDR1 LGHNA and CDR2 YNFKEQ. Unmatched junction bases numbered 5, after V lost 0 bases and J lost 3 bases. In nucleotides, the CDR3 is TGTGCCAGCAGCCAAGACCCGGGACAGATCTACAATGAGCAGTTCTTC. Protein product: CASSQDPGQIYNEQFF.

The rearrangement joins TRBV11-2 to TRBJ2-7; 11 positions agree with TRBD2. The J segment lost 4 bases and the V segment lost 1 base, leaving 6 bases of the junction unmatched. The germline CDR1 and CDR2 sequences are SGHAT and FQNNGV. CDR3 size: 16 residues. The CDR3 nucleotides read TGTGCCAGCAGCTTAGGTCTACTAGCGGGGGTTTACGAGCAGTACTTC. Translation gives CASSLGLLAGVYEQYF. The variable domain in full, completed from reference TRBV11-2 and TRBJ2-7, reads EAGVAQSPRYKIIEKRQSVAFWCNPISGHATLYWYQQILGQGPKLLIQFQNNGVVDDSQLPKDRFSAERLKGVDSTLKIQPAKLEDSAVYLCASSLGLLAGVYEQYFGPGTRLTVT.